What follows are 2 T cell receptor beta chains derived from one specimen sequenced in a study of glioma-infiltrating T cells after dendritic cell vaccination. Sequencing was performed with immunoSEQ multiplex PCR; in TCRdb, only in-frame clones are kept and a portion is missing. The table has about 92,000 clones, 85% to 90% seen once. The sequences come from blood, collected before dendritic cell vaccination. The source of these receptors is a human donor with glioblastoma.

This chain connects TRBV27 to TRBJ2-1, with a possible D match to TRBD2 (5 bases). This CDR3 is built from 16 residues. Deletions cut 7 bases from V and 5 bases from J, with 21 bases between. Germline CDR1 is MNHEY and CDR2 is SMNVEV (reference sequence). CDR3 nucleotide sequence: TGTGCCAGCAACCGGGTACTAGATCCTAGTGACAATGAGCAGTTCTTC. Translating gives CASNRVLDPSDNEQFF.

The chain uses TRBV5-6 and TRBJ1-5; tentatively, D is TRBD1 (6 bases). V gave up 0 bases and J gave up 4 bases, with 11 bases separating them. Looked up from germline, CDR1 is SGHDT and CDR2 is YYEEEE. The CDR3 length is 15 residues. The CDR3 DNA reads TGTGCCAGCAGCTTGGCTACAGGGATAAATCAGCCCCAGCATTTT. As protein: CASSLATGINQPQHF.